A selection of T cell receptor beta chains follows, all from one sample in a study of T-cell memory formation after mild COVID-19. TCRdb re-analysed the 5' RACE reads in MiXCR, keeping a single row per CDR3 protein. The repertoire holds 150,000 or so distinct CDR3 sequences, with around 27% as singletons. The material sequenced was PBMCs or a T cell subset sorted from them (not recorded which). All receptors derive from an adult woman who had mild COVID-19 (a few samples of this study predate the infection). Cell type and time point are not known. The conserved cysteine and the conserved F or W are not part of the CDR3 here. The D gene is left open where the match is weak.

V gene: TRBV7-2; D gene: TRBD1; CDR3 protein: ASSYPWTGSGGYT
V gene: TRBV7-9; D gene: .; CDR3 protein: ASSFDNYGYT
V gene: TRBV5-6; D gene: TRBD1; CDR3 protein: ASSFGTGDGQPQH
V gene: TRBV24-1; D gene: .; CDR3 protein: ATSDPFTGELF
V gene: TRBV6-5; D gene: .; CDR3 protein: ASSYAGDEQY
V gene: TRBV24-1; D gene: TRBD1; CDR3 protein: ATSDPGQGSYEQY
V gene: TRBV15; D gene: .; CDR3 protein: ATSRDRAGGLHQPQH
V gene: TRBV20-1; D gene: .; CDR3 protein: SASPLLEGRWNEQF
V gene: TRBV27; D gene: .; CDR3 protein: ASSDPGSGVQETQY
V gene: TRBV2; D gene: .; CDR3 protein: ASKSGAREKLF
V gene: TRBV9; D gene: TRBD2; CDR3 protein: ASSGGLVYNEQF
V gene: TRBV2; D gene: .; CDR3 protein: ASSEADRTTDTQY
V gene: TRBV7-9; D gene: TRBD1; CDR3 protein: ASSSGTGDLGELF
V gene: TRBV6-5; D gene: TRBD1; CDR3 protein: ASSQTGTGTYEQY
V gene: TRBV14; D gene: TRBD2; CDR3 protein: ASSQDDQRELNPKAHEQF
V gene: TRBV24-1; D gene: .; CDR3 protein: ATSGSGVSYEQY
V gene: TRBV6-5; D gene: TRBD1; CDR3 protein: ASSYYSYGTGGGDEQF
V gene: TRBV18; D gene: TRBD1; CDR3 protein: ASSAGQGAANEQF
V gene: TRBV13; D gene: .; CDR3 protein: ASTEGVRKLVDEQY
V gene: TRBV3-1; D gene: .; CDR3 protein: ASSQEGNQETQY
V gene: TRBV4-2; D gene: .; CDR3 protein: ASSLGTATSTDTQY
V gene: TRBV5-6; D gene: .; CDR3 protein: ASSSPTGQQF
V gene: TRBV5-1; D gene: TRBD1; CDR3 protein: ASSFGTAYEQY
V gene: TRBV9; D gene: .; CDR3 protein: ASSAATTVPSTDTQY
V gene: TRBV2; D gene: TRBD2; CDR3 protein: ASSEAILAKVLHTQY
V gene: TRBV6-4; D gene: .; CDR3 protein: ASSDGGKGANVLT